This TCR beta chain emerged from a study of CD8 T cells in ankylosing spondylitis. Overall study findings and caveats: Clones linked to the disease showed a CD8+ phenotype. They occurred at relatively low frequencies in peripheral blood. There was a TCR beta motif, made of roughly eight highly homologous variants, that appeared characteristic of ankylosing spondylitis blood.

Each TCR beta library was made by quantitative 5'-RACE that incorporated molecular barcodes. TCRdb ran MiXCR on the 5' RACE reads and lists one entry per CDR3 protein. The sample includes hundreds of thousands of distinct CDR3 sequences, approximately 20% of them seen just once. Details on this clonotype: Its antigen is unidentified.

J was trimmed by 5 bases and V by 9 bases; bases with no gene match: 8. This CDR3 region has 16 residues. Germline V lookup: CDR1 WSHSY, CDR2 SAAADI. The chain links TRBV10-2 to TRBJ2-3; TRBD2 aligns across 16 bases. The specimen sequenced was blood, either unsorted or a sorted T cell fraction (not recorded which). The source is a male donor with ankylosing spondylitis or in good health (not recorded which). In DNA form, the CDR3 reads TGCGCCAGTCACGGGACTAGCGGGGGGGCCGGAGATACGCAGTATTTT. As protein: CASHGTSGGAGDTQYF.